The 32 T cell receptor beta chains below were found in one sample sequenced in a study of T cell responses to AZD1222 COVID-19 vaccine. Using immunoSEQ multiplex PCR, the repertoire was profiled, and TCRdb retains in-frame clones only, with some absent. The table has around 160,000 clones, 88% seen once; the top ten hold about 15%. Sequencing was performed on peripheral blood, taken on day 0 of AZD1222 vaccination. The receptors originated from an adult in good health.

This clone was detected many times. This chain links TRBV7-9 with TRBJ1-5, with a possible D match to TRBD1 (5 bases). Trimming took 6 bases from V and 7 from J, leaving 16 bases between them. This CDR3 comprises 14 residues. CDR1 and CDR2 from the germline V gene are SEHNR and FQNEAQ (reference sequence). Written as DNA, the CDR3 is TGTGCCAGCAGTCCTGGTGGGGCGGGGCAGCCCCAGCATTTT. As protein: CASSPGGAGQPQHF.

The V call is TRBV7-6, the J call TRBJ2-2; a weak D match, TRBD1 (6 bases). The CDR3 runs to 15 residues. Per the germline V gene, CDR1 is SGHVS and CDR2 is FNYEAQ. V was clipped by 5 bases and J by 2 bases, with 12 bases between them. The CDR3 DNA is TGTGCCAGCAGCCAGGGGAATATTAACACCGGGGAGCTGTTTTTT. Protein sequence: CASSQGNINTGELFF.

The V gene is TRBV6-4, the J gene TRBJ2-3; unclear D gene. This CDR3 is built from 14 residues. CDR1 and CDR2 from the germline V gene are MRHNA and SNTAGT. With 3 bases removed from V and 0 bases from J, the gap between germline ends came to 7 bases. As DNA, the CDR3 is TGTGCCAGCAGTGAGAGTGAGAGCACAGATACGCAGTATTTT. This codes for CASSESESTDTQYF.

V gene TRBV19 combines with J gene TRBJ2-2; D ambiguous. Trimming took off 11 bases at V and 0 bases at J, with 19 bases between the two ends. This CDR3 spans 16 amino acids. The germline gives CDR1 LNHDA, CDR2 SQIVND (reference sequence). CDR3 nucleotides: TGTGCCTCAAACCCCCTGGCAGCGCCGAACACCGGGGAGCTGTTTTTT. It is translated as CASNPLAAPNTGELFF.

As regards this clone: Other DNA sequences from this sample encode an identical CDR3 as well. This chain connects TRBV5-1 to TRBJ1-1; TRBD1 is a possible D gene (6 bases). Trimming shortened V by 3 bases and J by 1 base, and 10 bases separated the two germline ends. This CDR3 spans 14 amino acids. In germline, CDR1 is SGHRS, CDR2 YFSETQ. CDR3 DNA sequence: TGCGCCAGCAGCTCTCGAGGGGGGAACACTGAAGCTTTCTTT. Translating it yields CASSSRGGNTEAFF.

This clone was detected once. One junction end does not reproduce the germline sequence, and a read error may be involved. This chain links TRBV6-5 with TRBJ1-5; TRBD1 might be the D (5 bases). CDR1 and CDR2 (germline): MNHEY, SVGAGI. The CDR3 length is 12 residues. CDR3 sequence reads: CASSPQVGPRHF. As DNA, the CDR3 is TGTGCCAGCAGCCCACAGGTGGGCCCCCGGCATTTT.

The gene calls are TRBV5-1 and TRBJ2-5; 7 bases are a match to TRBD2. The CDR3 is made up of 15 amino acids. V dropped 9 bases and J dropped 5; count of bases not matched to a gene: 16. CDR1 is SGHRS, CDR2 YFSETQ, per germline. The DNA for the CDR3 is TGCGCCACCAATCTGGGGGGGAGCGCAGGTGAGACCCAGTACTTC. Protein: CATNLGGSAGETQYF.

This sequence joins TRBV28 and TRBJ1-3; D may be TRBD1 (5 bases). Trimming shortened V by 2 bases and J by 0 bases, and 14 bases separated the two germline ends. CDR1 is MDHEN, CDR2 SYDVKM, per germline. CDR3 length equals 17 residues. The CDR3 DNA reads TGTGCCAGCAGTTTACCCCAGGGCATACGCTCTGGAAACACCATATATTTT. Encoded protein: CASSLPQGIRSGNTIYF.

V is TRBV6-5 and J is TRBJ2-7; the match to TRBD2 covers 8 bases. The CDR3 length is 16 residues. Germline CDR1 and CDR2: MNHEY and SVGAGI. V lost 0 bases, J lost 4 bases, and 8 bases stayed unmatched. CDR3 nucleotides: TGTGCCAGCAGTTACTCTGTGGGGACTAGTGGTTACGAGCAGTACTTC. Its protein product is CASSYSVGTSGYEQYF.

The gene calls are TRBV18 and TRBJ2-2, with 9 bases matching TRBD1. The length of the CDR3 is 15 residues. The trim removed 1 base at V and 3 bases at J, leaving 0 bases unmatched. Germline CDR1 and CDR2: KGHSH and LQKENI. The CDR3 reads CASSPRTGDTGELFF. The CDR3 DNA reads TGTGCCAGCTCACCACGGACAGGGGACACCGGGGAGCTGTTTTTT.

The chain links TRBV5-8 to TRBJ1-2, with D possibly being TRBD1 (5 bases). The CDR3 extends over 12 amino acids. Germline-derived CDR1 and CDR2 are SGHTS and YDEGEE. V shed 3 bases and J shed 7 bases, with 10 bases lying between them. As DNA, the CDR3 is TGTGCCAGCAGCTGGGGTAGGGGTGGCTACACCTTC. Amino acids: CASSWGRGGYTF.

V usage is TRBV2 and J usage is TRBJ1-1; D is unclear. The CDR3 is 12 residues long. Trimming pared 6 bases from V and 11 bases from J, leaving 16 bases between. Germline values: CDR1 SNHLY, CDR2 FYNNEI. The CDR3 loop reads CASRDFTPRAFF. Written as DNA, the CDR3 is TGTGCCAGCAGAGATTTTACTCCCAGGGCTTTCTTT. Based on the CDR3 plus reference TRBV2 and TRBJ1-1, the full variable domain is EPEVTQTPSHQVTQMGQEVILRCVPISNHLYFYWYRQILGQKVEFLVSFYNNEISEKSEIFDDQFSVERPDGSNFTLKIRSTKLEDSAMYFCASRDFTPRAFFGQGTRLTVV.

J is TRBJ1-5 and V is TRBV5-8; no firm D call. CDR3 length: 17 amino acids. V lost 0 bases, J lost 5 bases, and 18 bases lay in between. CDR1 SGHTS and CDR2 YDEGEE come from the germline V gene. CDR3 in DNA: TGTGCCAGCAGCTTGGGTGGCGCGGGAATCGGTCATCAGCCCCAGCATTTT. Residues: CASSLGGAGIGHQPQHF.

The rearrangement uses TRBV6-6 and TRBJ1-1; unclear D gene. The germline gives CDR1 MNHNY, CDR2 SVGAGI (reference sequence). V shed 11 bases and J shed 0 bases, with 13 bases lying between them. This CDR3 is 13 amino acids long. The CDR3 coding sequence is TGTGCCCTTTCGGTGGGGATGAACACTGAAGCTTTCTTT. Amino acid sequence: CALSVGMNTEAFF.

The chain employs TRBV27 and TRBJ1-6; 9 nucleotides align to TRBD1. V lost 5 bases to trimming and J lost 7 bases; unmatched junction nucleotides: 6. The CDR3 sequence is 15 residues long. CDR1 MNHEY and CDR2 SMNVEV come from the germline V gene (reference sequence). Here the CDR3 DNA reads TGTGCCAGCAGTCAGCCGGGACAGGGAAATTCACCCCTCCACTTT. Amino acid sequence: CASSQPGQGNSPLHF.

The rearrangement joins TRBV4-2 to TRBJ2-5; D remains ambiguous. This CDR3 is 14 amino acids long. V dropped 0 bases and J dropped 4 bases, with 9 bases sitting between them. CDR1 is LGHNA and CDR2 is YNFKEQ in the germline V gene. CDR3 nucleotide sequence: TGTGCCAGCAGCCAAGAAGCTAGTCCAGAGACCCAGTACTTC. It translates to CASSQEASPETQYF.

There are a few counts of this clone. CDR3 sequence reads: CASSPRNGRFGTIYF. CDR3 in DNA: TGTGCCAGCAGCCCACGCAATGGGCGGTTCGGCACCATATATTTT. The chain employs TRBV7-8 and TRBJ1-3; D not certain. V was clipped by 5 bases and J by 9 bases, with 20 bases between them. The V gene's germline CDR1 is SGHVS and CDR2 FQNEAQ. The CDR3 loop spans 15 amino acids. Supplemented by reference TRBV7-8 and TRBJ1-3, the full variable domain reads GAGVSQSPRYKVAKRGQDVALRCDPISGHVSLFWYQQALGQGPEFLTYFQNEAQLDKSGLPSDRFFAERPEGSVSTLKIQRTQQEDSAVYLCASSPRNGRFGTIYFGEGSWLTVV.

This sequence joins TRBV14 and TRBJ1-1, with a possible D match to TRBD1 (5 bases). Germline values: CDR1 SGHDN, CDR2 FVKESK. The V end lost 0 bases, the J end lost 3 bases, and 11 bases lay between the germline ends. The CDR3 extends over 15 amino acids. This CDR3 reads CASSQDFRGHTEAFF. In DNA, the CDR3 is TGTGCCAGCAGCCAAGATTTTAGGGGCCACACTGAAGCTTTCTTT.

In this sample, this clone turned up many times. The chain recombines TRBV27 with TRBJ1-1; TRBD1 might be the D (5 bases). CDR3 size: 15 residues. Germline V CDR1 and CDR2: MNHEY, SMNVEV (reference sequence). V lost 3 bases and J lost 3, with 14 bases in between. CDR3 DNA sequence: TGTGCCAGCAGTTTGGGATCTGGGACGTACACTGAAGCTTTCTTT. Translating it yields CASSLGSGTYTEAFF.

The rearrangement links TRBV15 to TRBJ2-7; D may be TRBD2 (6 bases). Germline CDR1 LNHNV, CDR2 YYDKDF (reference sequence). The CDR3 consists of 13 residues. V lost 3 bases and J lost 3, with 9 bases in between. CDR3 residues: CATSRTRGYEQYF. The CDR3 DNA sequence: TGTGCCACCAGCAGGACTAGGGGCTACGAGCAGTACTTC.

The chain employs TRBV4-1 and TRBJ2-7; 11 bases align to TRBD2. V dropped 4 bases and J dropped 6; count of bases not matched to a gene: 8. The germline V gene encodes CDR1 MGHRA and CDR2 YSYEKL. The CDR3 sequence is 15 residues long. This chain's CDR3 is CASSPITLAGGEQYF. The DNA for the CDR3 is TGCGCCAGCAGCCCGATAACCCTAGCGGGAGGCGAGCAGTACTTC.

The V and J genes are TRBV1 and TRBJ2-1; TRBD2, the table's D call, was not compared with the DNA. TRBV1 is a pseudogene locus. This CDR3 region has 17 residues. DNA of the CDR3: TGCACCAGCAGCCAAGATCGCCCTAGCGGTCCTAACAATGAGCAGTTCTTC. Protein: CTSSQDRPSGPNNEQFF.

As DNA, the CDR3 is TGCAGCGCGGGGGACAGGGGGCCAGGCACTGAAGCTTTCTTT. It yields the protein CSAGDRGPGTEAFF. The chain couples TRBV29-1 to TRBJ1-1; 12 bases line up with TRBD1. This CDR3 has 14 amino acids. V was pared by 7 bases and J by 4 bases, with 7 bases of the junction left unmatched. Germline V gives CDR1 SQVTM, CDR2 ANQGSEA.

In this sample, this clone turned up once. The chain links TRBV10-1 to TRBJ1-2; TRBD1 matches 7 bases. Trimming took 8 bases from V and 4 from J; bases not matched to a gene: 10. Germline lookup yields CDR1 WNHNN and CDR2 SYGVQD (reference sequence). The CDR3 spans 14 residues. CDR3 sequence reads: CASPEGRGGYGYTF. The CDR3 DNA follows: TGCGCCAGCCCCGAGGGCAGGGGGGGCTATGGCTACACCTTC.

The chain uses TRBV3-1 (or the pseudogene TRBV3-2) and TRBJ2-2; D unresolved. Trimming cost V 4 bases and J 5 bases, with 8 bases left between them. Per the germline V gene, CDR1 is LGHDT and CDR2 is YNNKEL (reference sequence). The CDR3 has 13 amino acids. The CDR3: CASSRRGTGELFF. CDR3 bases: TGTGCCAGCAGCCGTAGAGGTACCGGGGAGCTGTTTTTT.

As DNA, the CDR3 is TGTGCCAGCACCCGGACCGGGGGAAACTCTTCACCCCTCCACTTT. Amino acids: CASTRTGGNSSPLHF. This chain joins TRBV9 and TRBJ1-6; D possibly corresponds to TRBD1 (5 bases). The CDR3 totals 15 residues. Germline loops: CDR1 SGDLS, CDR2 YYNGEE. Between the trimmed V and J ends, which lost 6 bases and 9 bases, there was a span of 19 bases.

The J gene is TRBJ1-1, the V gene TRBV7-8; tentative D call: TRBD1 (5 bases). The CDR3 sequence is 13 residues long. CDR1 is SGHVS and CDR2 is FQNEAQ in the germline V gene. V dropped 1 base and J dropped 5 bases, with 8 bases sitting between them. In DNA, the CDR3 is TGTGCCAGCAGCTTAGAGGAGGGGACTGAAGCTTTCTTT. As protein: CASSLEEGTEAFF.

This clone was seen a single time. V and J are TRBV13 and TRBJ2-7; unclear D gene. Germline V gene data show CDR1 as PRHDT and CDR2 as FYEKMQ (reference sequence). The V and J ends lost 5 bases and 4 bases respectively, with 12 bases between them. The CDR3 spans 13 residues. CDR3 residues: CASSKEPRYEQYF. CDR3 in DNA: TGTGCCAGCAGCAAAGAGCCGAGGTACGAGCAGTACTTC.

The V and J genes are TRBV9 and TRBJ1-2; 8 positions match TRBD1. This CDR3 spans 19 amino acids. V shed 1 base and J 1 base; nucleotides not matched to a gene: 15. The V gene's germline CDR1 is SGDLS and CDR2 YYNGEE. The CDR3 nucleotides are TGTGCCAGCAGCGTAAGGCCAGGGGGCCAAAGGTTGAGTAACTATGGCTACACCTTC. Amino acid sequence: CASSVRPGGQRLSNYGYTF.

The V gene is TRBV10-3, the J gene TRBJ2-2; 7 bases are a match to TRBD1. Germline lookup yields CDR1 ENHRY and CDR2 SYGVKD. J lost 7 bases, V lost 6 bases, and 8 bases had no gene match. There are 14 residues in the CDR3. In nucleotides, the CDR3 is TGTGCCATCAGATCGACAGGGTTCGACGGGGAGCTGTTTTTT. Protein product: CAIRSTGFDGELFF.

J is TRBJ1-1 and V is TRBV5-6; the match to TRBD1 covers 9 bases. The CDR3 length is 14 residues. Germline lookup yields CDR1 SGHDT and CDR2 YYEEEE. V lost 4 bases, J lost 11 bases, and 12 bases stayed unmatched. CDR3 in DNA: TGTGCCAGCAGCCTATCCGGGACAGGGATAACGGCTTTCTTT. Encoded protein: CASSLSGTGITAFF.

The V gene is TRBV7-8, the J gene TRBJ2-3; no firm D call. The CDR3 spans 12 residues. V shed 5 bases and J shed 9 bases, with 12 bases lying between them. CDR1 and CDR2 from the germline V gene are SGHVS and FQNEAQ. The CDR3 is CASSPRRQTQYF. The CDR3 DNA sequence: TGTGCCAGCAGCCCTCGGCGGCAGACGCAGTATTTT.